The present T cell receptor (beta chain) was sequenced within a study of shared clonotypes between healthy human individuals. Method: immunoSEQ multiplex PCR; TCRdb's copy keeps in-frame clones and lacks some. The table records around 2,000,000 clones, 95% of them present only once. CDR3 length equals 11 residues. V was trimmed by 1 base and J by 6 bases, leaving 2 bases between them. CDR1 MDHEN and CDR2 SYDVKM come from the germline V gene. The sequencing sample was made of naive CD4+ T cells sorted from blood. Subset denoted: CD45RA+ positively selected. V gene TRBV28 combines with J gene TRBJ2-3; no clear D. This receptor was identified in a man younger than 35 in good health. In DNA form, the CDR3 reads TGTGCCAGCAGTTTATTTGATACGCAGTATTTT. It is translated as CASSLFDTQYF.